This is a list of T cell receptor beta chains from one sample in a study of shared T cell receptors in the human thymus. The method was immunoSEQ multiplex PCR; TCRdb's version includes in-frame clones alone and lacks a portion of them. The sample includes around 730,000 clones, roughly 88% of them seen just once. This sample was shared with a second study, whose subject was human thymus T cells.

The sequenced sample consisted of thymocytes. These receptors were collected from a girl less than two years old with a congenital heart defect. Each CDR3 is given with its conserved first and last residue. Clone size is shown for a subset of rows, as once, few, many or a class of expanded clone.

>-|TRBV15
CATSRGHQGSVRGGARTGELFF
>-|TRBV13
CASSVQGGDDYGYTF
>-|TRBV7-2
CASSPGDRGPREQYF
>once|TRBV2
CASTRVAGPRSYEQYF
>-|TRBV2
CASSGRTGSGPGELFF
>-|TRBV20-1
CSASGPDTQYF
>-|TRBV28
CASSLEGEAFF
>-|TRBV5-1
CASSLENYRDRYYEQYF
>-|TRBV15
CATSRGRDSRFYEQYF
>-|TRBV5-1
CASSLNSLGRDSLLQETQYF
>-|TRBV7-8
CASSLVGRAHSPLHF
>-|TRBV21-1
CASSGDSYEQYF
>-|TRBV6-5
CASSSTGVGEQYF
>-|TRBV18
CASSPSSGFVGYGYTF
>-|TRBV6-5
CASSYSKGEGTEAFF
>-|TRBV7-7
CASSLGTGNGYGYTF
>-|TRBV9
CASSVGLAGATYEQYF
>few|TRBV28
CASEMQGPYNSPLHF
>-|TRBV30
CAWSEVGQPQHF
>-|TRBV4-3
CASSQDEGESEAFF
>few|TRBV25-1
CASSAGEKNTDTQYF
>-|TRBV19
CASSPGGGVDYEQYF
>-|TRBV28
CASSQGLAGGYEQYF
>-|TRBV4-1
CASSPGLAGEDTQYF
>-|TRBV5-1
CASSFQGPPNTGELFF
>-|TRBV29-1
CSVGGRDSEKLFF
>-|TRBV9
CASSPHSDTGGIDGYTF
>-|TRBV5-1
CASSSAGGPREQYF
>-|TRBV2
CASRFRGQGRDGTGNEQFF
>-|TRBV4-1
CASSQEWARRGSQETQYF
>-|TRBV14
CASSQEPGTGRVTEAFF
>once|TRBV28
CASSSPRRRAFF
>once|TRBV28
CASSPPKWDRVKTQYF